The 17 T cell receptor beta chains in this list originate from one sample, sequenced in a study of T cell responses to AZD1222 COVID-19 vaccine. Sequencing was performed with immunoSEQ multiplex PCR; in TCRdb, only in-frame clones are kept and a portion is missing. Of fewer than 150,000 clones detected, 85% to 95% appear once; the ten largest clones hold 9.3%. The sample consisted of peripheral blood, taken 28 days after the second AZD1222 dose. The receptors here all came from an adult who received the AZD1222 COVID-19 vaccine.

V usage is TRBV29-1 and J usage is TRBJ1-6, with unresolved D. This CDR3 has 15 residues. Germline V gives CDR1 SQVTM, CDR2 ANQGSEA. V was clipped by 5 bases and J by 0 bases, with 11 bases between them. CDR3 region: CSVKVGSSYNSPLHF. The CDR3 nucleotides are TGCAGCGTTAAGGTGGGAAGCTCCTATAATTCACCCCTCCACTTT.

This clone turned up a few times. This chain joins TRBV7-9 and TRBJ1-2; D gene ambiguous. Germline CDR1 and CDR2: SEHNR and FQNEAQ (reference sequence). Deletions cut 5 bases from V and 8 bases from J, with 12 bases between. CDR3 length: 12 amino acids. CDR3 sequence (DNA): TGTGCCAGCAGCCCCGGGAGGGTCGGCTACACCTTC. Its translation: CASSPGRVGYTF.

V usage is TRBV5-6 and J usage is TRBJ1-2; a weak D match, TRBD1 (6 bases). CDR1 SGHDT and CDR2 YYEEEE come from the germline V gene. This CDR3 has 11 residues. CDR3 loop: CASKAGAGYTF. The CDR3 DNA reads TGTGCTTCTAAGGCAGGGGCTGGCTACACCTTC.

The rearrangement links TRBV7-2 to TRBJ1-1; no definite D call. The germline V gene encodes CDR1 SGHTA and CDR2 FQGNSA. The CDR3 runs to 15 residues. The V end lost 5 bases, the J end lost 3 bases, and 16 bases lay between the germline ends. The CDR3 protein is CASSPHGSSYTEAFF. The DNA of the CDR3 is TGTGCCAGCAGCCCCCATGGCAGCTCATACACTGAAGCTTTCTTT.

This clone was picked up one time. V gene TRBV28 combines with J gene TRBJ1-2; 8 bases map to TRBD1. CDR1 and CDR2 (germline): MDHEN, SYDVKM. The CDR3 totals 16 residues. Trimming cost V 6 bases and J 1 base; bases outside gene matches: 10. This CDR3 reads CASRLPGQEFNYGYTF. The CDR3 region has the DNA TGTGCCAGCAGACTCCCGGGACAGGAGTTTAACTATGGCTACACCTTC.

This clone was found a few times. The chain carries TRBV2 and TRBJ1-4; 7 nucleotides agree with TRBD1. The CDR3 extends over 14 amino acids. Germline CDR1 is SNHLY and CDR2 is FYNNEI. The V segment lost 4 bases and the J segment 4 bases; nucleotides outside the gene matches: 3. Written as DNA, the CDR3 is TGTGCCAGCAGTGTCGGGACAGTTAATGAAAAACTGTTTTTT. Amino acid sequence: CASSVGTVNEKLFF.

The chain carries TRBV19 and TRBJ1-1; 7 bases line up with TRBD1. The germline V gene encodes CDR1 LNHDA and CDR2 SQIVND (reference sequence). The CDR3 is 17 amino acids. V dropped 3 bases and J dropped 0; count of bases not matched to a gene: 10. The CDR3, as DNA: TGTGCCAGTAGTATGGGGGGACAGACGTTCATGAACACTGAAGCTTTCTTT. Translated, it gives CASSMGGQTFMNTEAFF.

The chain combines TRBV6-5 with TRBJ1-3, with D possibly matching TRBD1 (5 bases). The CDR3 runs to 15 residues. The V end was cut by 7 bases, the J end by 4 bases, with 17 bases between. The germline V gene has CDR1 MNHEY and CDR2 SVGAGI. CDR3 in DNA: TGTGCCAGCAAGAGTTCTGGAGGGGTCGGAAACACCATATATTTT. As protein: CASKSSGGVGNTIYF.

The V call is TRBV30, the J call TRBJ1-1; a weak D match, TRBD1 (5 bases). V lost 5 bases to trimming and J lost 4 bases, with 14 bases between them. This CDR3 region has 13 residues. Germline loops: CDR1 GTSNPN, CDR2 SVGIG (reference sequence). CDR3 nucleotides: TGTGCCTGGTGTACAGGTGTCAGCACTGAAGCTTTCTTT. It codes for CAWCTGVSTEAFF.

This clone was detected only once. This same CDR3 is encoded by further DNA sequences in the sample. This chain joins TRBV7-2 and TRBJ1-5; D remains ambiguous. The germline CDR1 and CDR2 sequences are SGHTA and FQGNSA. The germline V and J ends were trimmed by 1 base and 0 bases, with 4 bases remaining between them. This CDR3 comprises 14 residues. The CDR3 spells CASSLGYSNQPQHF. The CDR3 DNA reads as TGTGCCAGCAGCTTAGGATATAGCAATCAGCCCCAGCATTTT.

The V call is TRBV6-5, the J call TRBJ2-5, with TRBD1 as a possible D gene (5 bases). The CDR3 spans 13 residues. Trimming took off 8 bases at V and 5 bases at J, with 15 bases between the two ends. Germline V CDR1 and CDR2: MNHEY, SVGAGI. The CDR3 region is CASQGVDRETQYF. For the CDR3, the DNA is TGTGCCAGCCAAGGGGTAGACCGGGAGACCCAGTACTTC.

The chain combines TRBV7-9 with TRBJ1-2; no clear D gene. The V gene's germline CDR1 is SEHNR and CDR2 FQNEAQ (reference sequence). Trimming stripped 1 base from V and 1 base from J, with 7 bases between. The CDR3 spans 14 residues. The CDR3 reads CASSLDGLNYGYTF. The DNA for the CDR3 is TGTGCCAGCAGCTTAGACGGGCTTAACTATGGCTACACCTTC.

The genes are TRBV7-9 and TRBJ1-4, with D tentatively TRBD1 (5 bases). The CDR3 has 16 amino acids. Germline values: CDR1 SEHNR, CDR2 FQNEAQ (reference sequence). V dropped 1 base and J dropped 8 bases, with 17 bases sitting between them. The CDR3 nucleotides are TGTGCCAGCAGCTTAGAGTTGATAGGGGCAGGCGAAAAACTGTTTTTT. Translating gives CASSLELIGAGEKLFF.

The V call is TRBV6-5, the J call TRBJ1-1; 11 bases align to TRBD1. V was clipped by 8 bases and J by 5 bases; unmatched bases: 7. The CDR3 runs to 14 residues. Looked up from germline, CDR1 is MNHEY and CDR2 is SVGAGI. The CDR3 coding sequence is TGTGCCAGCGCACTGGGGACAGGGGGGACTGAAGCTTTCTTT. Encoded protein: CASALGTGGTEAFF.

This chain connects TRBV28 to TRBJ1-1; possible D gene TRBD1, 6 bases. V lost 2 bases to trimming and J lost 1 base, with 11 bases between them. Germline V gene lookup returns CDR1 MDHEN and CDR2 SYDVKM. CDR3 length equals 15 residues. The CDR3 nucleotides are TGTGCCAGCAGTTTAGGGGGGGCTAGGAACACTGAAGCTTTCTTT. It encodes CASSLGGARNTEAFF.

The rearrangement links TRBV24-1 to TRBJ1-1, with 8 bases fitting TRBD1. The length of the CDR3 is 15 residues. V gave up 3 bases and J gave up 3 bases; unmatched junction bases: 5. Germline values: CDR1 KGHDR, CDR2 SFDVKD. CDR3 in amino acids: CATSDPGTGHTEAFF. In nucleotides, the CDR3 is TGTGCCACCAGTGATCCCGGGACAGGACACACTGAAGCTTTCTTT.

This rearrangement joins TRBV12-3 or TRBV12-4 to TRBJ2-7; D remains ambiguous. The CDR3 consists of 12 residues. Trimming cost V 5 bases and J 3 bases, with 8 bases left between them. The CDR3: CASSIGFYEQYF. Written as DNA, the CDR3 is TGTGCCAGCAGTATCGGGTTCTACGAGCAGTACTTC.